These 11 T cell receptor beta chains share one sample of origin, sequenced in a study. TCRdb used MiXCR to reprocess the RT-PCR reads, holding one entry per CDR3 protein. The top ten clones hold 3.6% of a sample with about 700,000 distinct CDR3 sequences, more than 13% of them seen once. The specimen was memory CD4+ T cells from blood. These receptors were taken from a female donor in good health, serving as a healthy control.

The J gene is TRBJ1-4, the V gene TRBV20-1; D remains ambiguous. The CDR3 contains 11 residues. Trimming left V 0 bases short and J 7 bases short, with 3 bases between. From germline, CDR1 is DFQATT and CDR2 SNEGSKA (reference sequence). The CDR3 sequence: CSARDLEKLFF. As DNA, the CDR3 is TGCAGTGCTAGAGACCTTGAAAAACTGTTTTTT.

In its sample, this clonotype was seen a few times. The chain couples TRBV5-1 to TRBJ2-2, with TRBD1 identical over 9 bases. V lost 3 bases to trimming and J lost 0 bases; unmatched junction nucleotides: 3. The V gene's germline CDR1 is SGHRS and CDR2 YFSETQ. This CDR3 region has 16 residues. CDR3 amino acids: CASSSGQGTNTGELFF. The CDR3 DNA reads as TGCGCCAGCAGCTCGGGACAGGGCACGAACACCGGGGAGCTGTTTTTT. Full variable domain (missing parts from reference TRBV5-1 and TRBJ2-2): KAGVTQTPRYLIKTRGQQVTLSCSPISGHRSVSWYQQTPGQGLQFLFEYFSETQRNKGNFPGRFSGRQFSNSRSEMNVSTLELGDSALYLCASSSGQGTNTGELFFGEGSRLTVL.

This clonotype was counted many times. The rearrangement links TRBV5-6 to TRBJ2-5; D might be TRBD1 or TRBD2, each matching 6 bases. V dropped 4 bases and J dropped 2 bases, with 9 bases sitting between them. Germline CDR1 reads SGHDT; CDR2 reads YYEEEE. The CDR3 loop spans 13 amino acids. CDR3 residues: CASSAGHQETQYF. The CDR3 region has the DNA TGTGCCAGCAGCGCGGGACATCAAGAGACCCAGTACTTC.

This clonotype has only a few counts. The chain uses TRBV12-3 or TRBV12-4 and TRBJ1-2, with 9 bases aligning to TRBD1. J was trimmed by 4 bases and V by 0 bases; bases with no gene match: 3. CDR3 length equals 15 residues. CDR3 nucleotides: TGTGCCAGCAGTTTAGCGTGGGGACAGGGCTATGGCTACACCTTC. This codes for CASSLAWGQGYGYTF.

Only a few counts were recorded for this clonotype. V and J are TRBV5-1 and TRBJ2-2; perhaps D is TRBD1 or TRBD2 (5 bases each). The length of the CDR3 is 13 residues. Germline lookup yields CDR1 SGHRS and CDR2 YFSETQ. The V end was cut by 4 bases, the J end by 6 bases, with 10 bases between. The CDR3 is CASSGRDAGELFF. The CDR3 DNA sequence: TGCGCCAGCAGCGGCCGGGACGCCGGGGAGCTGTTTTTT.

In its sample, this clonotype was seen a few times. This sequence joins TRBV6-5 and TRBJ1-1; D is ambiguous. CDR3 length: 14 residues. Germline V gene data show CDR1 as MNHEY and CDR2 as SVGAGI. V was shortened by 0 bases and J by 1 base, with 6 bases between the two germline ends. The CDR3 DNA sequence: TGTGCCAGCAGTTACTCTCGGGGGAACACTGAAGCTTTCTTT. Translation gives CASSYSRGNTEAFF.

CDR3 nucleotide sequence: TGTGCCAGCAGTTCCGTGGAGCTAGCGGGAAGGTACGAGCAGTACTTC. Encoded protein: CASSSVELAGRYEQYF. J is TRBJ2-7 and V is TRBV27, with TRBD2 matching over 9 bases. The CDR3 has 16 amino acids. Germline CDR1 MNHEY, CDR2 SMNVEV (reference sequence). With V trimmed by 4 bases and J by 4 bases, 11 bases remained unmatched.

V usage is TRBV20-1 and J usage is TRBJ1-1; 7 bases agree with TRBD1. The junction had 7 bases not matched to a gene; V was cut back by 6 bases and J by 0 bases. Germline values: CDR1 DFQATT, CDR2 SNEGSKA (reference sequence). This CDR3 comprises 14 residues. In DNA form, the CDR3 reads TGCAGTGCCCCCGACAGGGTTGTGAACACTGAAGCTTTCTTT. As protein: CSAPDRVVNTEAFF.

J is TRBJ1-2 and V is TRBV5-1; maybe TRBD1 (6 bases). Germline CDR1 reads SGHRS; CDR2 reads YFSETQ. The CDR3 length is 14 residues. V was trimmed by 2 bases and J by 8 bases, leaving 16 bases between them. In nucleotides, the CDR3 is TGCGCCAGCAGCTTAAACGGGGGCTCTGAGGGCTACACCTTC. It yields the protein CASSLNGGSEGYTF.

This clonotype was detected many times. This chain links TRBV7-2 with TRBJ1-5; 9 nucleotides line up with TRBD1. Unmatched junction bases numbered 8, after V lost 5 bases and J lost 6 bases. Germline lookup yields CDR1 SGHTA and CDR2 FQGNSA. The length of the CDR3 is 15 residues. The CDR3 bases are TGTGCCAGCAGCCGTACAGGGGGCGCGGTTCAGCCCCAGCATTTT. Encoded protein: CASSRTGGAVQPQHF.

The gene calls are TRBV6-2 or TRBV6-3 and TRBJ2-4; D unresolved. The length of the CDR3 is 13 residues. Per germline, CDR1 MNHEY and CDR2 SVGEGT. The CDR3 DNA follows: TGTGCTACCCACAAAACAGCCAAAAACATTCAGTACTTC. Protein product: CATHKTAKNIQYF.